Listed below are T cell receptor beta chains from one sample, sequenced in a study of blood T cell repertoires in COVID-19. Assay: immunoSEQ multiplex PCR; the TCRdb copy retains only in-frame clones and omits some. The profile covers over 60,000 clones, with 75% to 90% appearing a single time and around 10% taken by the ten largest. The sample was peripheral blood. These receptors all come from a man older than 75 with acute or convalescent COVID-19. Each CDR3 is given with its conserved first and last residue. D genes are given only for firm matches. The size of a clone is reported for some rows only, either as once, few or many, or as a class for expanded clones.

J: TRBJ2-5; D: NA; V: TRBV7-7; length: 15; size: NA; CDR3: CASSQIEGDEETQYF; DNA: TGTGCTAGCAGCCAGATTGAAGGGGATGAGGAGACCCAGTACTTC
J: TRBJ2-2; D: TRBD2; V: TRBV12-5; length: 17; size: NA; CDR3: CASGLRTSGLNTGELFF; DNA: TGTGCTAGTGGACTTCGGACTAGCGGATTGAACACCGGGGAGCTGTTTTTT
J: TRBJ2-3; D: NA; V: TRBV27; length: 13; size: NA; CDR3: CASSLAGPDTQYF; DNA: TGTGCCAGCAGTTTAGCAGGGCCTGATACGCAGTATTTT
J: TRBJ1-4; D: NA; V: TRBV2; length: 14; size: NA; CDR3: CASSDSPPGRVLFF; DNA: TGTGCCAGCAGTGATTCCCCCCCGGGTCGGGTACTGTTTTTT
J: TRBJ2-1; D: NA; V: TRBV20-1; length: 11; size: NA; CDR3: CSALTSGKQFF; DNA: TGCAGTGCACTGACTAGTGGAAAACAGTTCTTC
J: TRBJ1-6; D: TRBD1; V: TRBV30; length: 14; size: NA; CDR3: CAWSYGQGNSPLHF; DNA: TGTGCCTGGAGTTACGGACAGGGGAATTCACCCCTCCACTTT
J: TRBJ1-5; D: NA; V: TRBV6-5; length: 14; size: NA; CDR3: CASRGPGGAQPQHF; DNA: TGTGCCAGCAGGGGTCCGGGGGGCGCCCAGCCCCAGCATTTT
J: TRBJ2-7; D: NA; V: TRBV21-1; length: 13; size: NA; CDR3: CASYRDRGNEQYF; DNA: TGTGCCAGCTATAGGGACAGGGGAAACGAGCAGTACTTC
J: TRBJ1-5; D: NA; V: TRBV30; length: 13; size: once; CDR3: CAWSTGENQPQHF; DNA: TGTGCCTGGAGTACAGGCGAAAATCAGCCCCAGCATTTT
J: TRBJ2-1; D: NA; V: TRBV2; length: 17; size: NA; CDR3: CASSTMGGVSSYNEQFF; DNA: TGTGCCAGCAGTACGATGGGCGGGGTGAGCTCCTACAATGAGCAGTTCTTC
J: TRBJ2-7; D: TRBD1; V: TRBV29-1; length: 11; size: once; CDR3: CSVKQGVEQYF; DNA: TGCAGCGTTAAGCAGGGGGTTGAGCAGTACTTC
J: TRBJ2-1; D: NA; V: TRBV21-1; length: 12; size: NA; CDR3: CASSTPYNEQFF; DNA: TGTGCCAGCAGCACCCCTTACAATGAGCAGTTCTTC
J: TRBJ1-1; D: NA; V: TRBV5-1; length: 15; size: NA; CDR3: CASSLGPGEVTEAFF; DNA: TGCGCCAGCAGCCTGGGGCCCGGGGAGGTCACTGAAGCTTTCTTT
J: TRBJ1-2; D: NA; V: TRBV4-1; length: 16; size: NA; CDR3: CASSQDRHSTNYGYTF; DNA: TGCGCCAGCAGCCAAGATAGGCACAGTACTAACTATGGCTACACCTTC
J: TRBJ2-1; D: TRBD2; V: TRBV15; length: 19; size: NA; CDR3: CATSRDRLAGATSYNEQFF; DNA: TGTGCCACCAGCAGAGATCGGCTAGCGGGAGCCACTTCCTACAATGAGCAGTTCTTC
J: TRBJ2-7; D: NA; V: TRBV6-5; length: 14; size: NA; CDR3: CASSSPPGSYEQYF; DNA: TGTGCCAGCAGTTCCCCCCCGGGTTCCTACGAGCAGTACTTC
J: TRBJ2-7; D: TRBD1; V: TRBV7-6; length: 15; size: NA; CDR3: CASSSRTGEGAEQYF; DNA: TGTGCCAGCAGCTCCCGGACAGGGGAGGGCGCCGAGCAGTACTTC
J: TRBJ2-1; D: NA; V: TRBV6-2/TRBV6-3; length: 13; size: NA; CDR3: CASSLDIYNEQFF; DNA: TGTGCCAGCAGTCTGGACATTTACAATGAGCAGTTCTTC
J: TRBJ2-2; D: TRBD1; V: TRBV9; length: 16; size: NA; CDR3: CASSRRTGANTGELFF; DNA: TGTGCCAGCAGCAGGCGGACAGGGGCGAACACCGGGGAGCTGTTTTTT
J: TRBJ1-1; D: TRBD1; V: TRBV20-1; length: 16; size: NA; CDR3: CSASQRDRGTYAEAFF; DNA: TGCAGTGCTAGTCAAAGGGACAGGGGCACTTACGCTGAAGCTTTCTTT
J: TRBJ2-7; D: NA; V: TRBV20-1; length: 14; size: NA; CDR3: CSATDLAGINEQYF; DNA: TGCAGTGCTACTGACCTGGCAGGGATCAACGAGCAGTACTTC
J: TRBJ1-1; D: TRBD1; V: TRBV3-1/TRBV3-2; length: 14; size: NA; CDR3: CASRYRDRETEAFF; DNA: TGTGCCAGCAGGTACCGGGACAGGGAAACTGAAGCTTTCTTT
J: TRBJ1-5; D: TRBD1; V: TRBV6-5; length: 15; size: NA; CDR3: CASSPGTVGNQPQHF; DNA: TGTGCCAGCAGTCCCGGGACAGTGGGTAATCAGCCCCAGCATTTT
J: TRBJ2-5; D: TRBD2; V: TRBV5-6; length: 15; size: NA; CDR3: CASSLRLAMDETQYF; DNA: TGTGCCAGCAGCCTGAGACTAGCGATGGACGAGACCCAGTACTTC
J: TRBJ1-5; D: NA; V: TRBV19; length: 14; size: NA; CDR3: CASSNREENQPQHF; DNA: TGTGCCAGTAGTAACAGGGAAGAAAATCAGCCCCAGCATTTT
J: TRBJ1-6; D: TRBD1; V: TRBV19; length: 14; size: once; CDR3: CASSPTGGNSPLHF; DNA: TGTGCCAGTAGCCCTACAGGGGGAAATTCACCCCTCCACTTT
J: TRBJ1-6; D: NA; V: TRBV7-3; length: 13; size: few; CDR3: CASSERGFSPLHF; DNA: TGTGCCAGCAGCGAGCGGGGTTTTTCACCCCTCCACTTT
J: TRBJ2-7; D: NA; V: TRBV5-4; length: 14; size: NA; CDR3: CASSVGGPIYEQYF; DNA: TGTGCCAGCAGCGTAGGAGGGCCAATCTACGAGCAGTACTTC
J: TRBJ1-1; D: TRBD1; V: TRBV30; length: 14; size: once; CDR3: CAWSELQGASEAFF; DNA: TGTGCCTGGAGTGAACTCCAGGGGGCATCTGAAGCTTTCTTT
J: TRBJ1-4; D: NA; V: TRBV19; length: 13; size: NA; CDR3: CASSEQGGEKLFF; DNA: TGTGCCAGTAGTGAACAGGGTGGGGAAAAACTGTTTTTT
J: TRBJ1-1; D: NA; V: TRBV5-6; length: 16; size: NA; CDR3: CASSLAPTGKLSKAFF; DNA: TGTGCCAGCAGCTTGGCCCCTACGGGTAAACTATCCAAAGCTTTCTTT
J: TRBJ1-5; D: NA; V: TRBV11-3; length: 13; size: NA; CDR3: CASSFQGNQPQHF; DNA: TGTGCCAGCAGCTTTCAGGGGAATCAGCCCCAGCATTTT
J: TRBJ1-3; D: TRBD1; V: TRBV30; length: 15; size: NA; CDR3: CAWSKGQGYGNTIYF; DNA: TGTGCCTGGAGTAAGGGACAGGGATACGGAAACACCATATATTTT
J: TRBJ1-6; D: NA; V: TRBV6-6; length: 12; size: NA; CDR3: CASSARGPPLHF; DNA: TGTGCCAGCAGTGCCAGGGGTCCACCCCTCCACTTT
J: TRBJ1-6; D: NA; V: TRBV7-9; length: 13; size: NA; CDR3: CACSTGPGSPLHF; DNA: TGTGCCTGTTCAACAGGACCCGGTTCACCCCTCCACTTT
J: TRBJ1-1; D: NA; V: TRBV6-5; length: 14; size: NA; CDR3: CASSYSAGNTEAFF; DNA: TGTGCCAGCAGTTACTCAGCGGGGAACACTGAAGCTTTCTTT
J: TRBJ2-3; D: NA; V: TRBV27; length: 13; size: NA; CDR3: CASSSRVTDTQYF; DNA: TGTGCCAGCAGTTCACGGGTTACAGATACGCAGTATTTT
J: TRBJ2-2; D: TRBD2; V: TRBV5-1; length: 13; size: few; CDR3: CATRLAETGELFF; DNA: TGCGCCACCAGACTAGCCGAGACCGGGGAGCTGTTTTTT
J: TRBJ2-1; D: NA; V: TRBV2; length: 15; size: NA; CDR3: CASRTRHVSYNEQFF; DNA: TGTGCCAGCAGAACCCGACATGTCTCCTACAATGAGCAGTTCTTC
J: TRBJ1-6; D: NA; V: TRBV5-1; length: 13; size: few; CDR3: CASKSRDNSPLHF; DNA: TGCGCCAGCAAAAGCAGGGATAATTCACCCCTCCACTTT
J: TRBJ2-5; D: TRBD1; V: TRBV2; length: 14; size: NA; CDR3: CASSPGTGEETQYF; DNA: TGTGCCAGCAGCCCCGGGACAGGAGAAGAGACCCAGTACTTC
J: TRBJ2-3; D: NA; V: TRBV19; length: 13; size: NA; CDR3: CASRTVGTDTQYF; DNA: TGTGCAAGCAGGACAGTAGGCACAGATACGCAGTATTTT
J: TRBJ2-2; D: NA; V: TRBV11-1; length: 14; size: NA; CDR3: CASSLESFTGELFF; DNA: TGTGCCAGCAGCTTAGAATCGTTCACCGGGGAGCTGTTTTTT
J: TRBJ1-5; D: NA; V: TRBV6-2/TRBV6-3; length: 17; size: NA; CDR3: CASSYVRGGHSNQPQHF; DNA: TGTGCCAGCAGTTACGTGAGAGGGGGACATAGCAATCAGCCCCAGCATTTT
J: TRBJ2-5; D: NA; V: TRBV5-1; length: 13; size: NA; CDR3: CASSSGDQETQYF; DNA: TGCGCCAGCAGCTCCGGGGACCAAGAGACCCAGTACTTC
J: TRBJ2-7; D: TRBD2; V: TRBV27; length: 15; size: few; CDR3: CASRPGLAGVYEQYF; DNA: TGTGCCAGTAGACCGGGACTAGCGGGAGTCTACGAGCAGTACTTC
J: TRBJ1-2; D: TRBD1; V: TRBV12-3/TRBV12-4; length: 12; size: NA; CDR3: CASSSTGDGYTF; DNA: TGTGCCAGCAGCTCGACAGGGGATGGCTACACCTTC
J: TRBJ2-5; D: TRBD1; V: TRBV28; length: 16; size: NA; CDR3: CASRTPGTGGQETQYF; DNA: TGTGCCAGCAGGACTCCCGGGACAGGGGGACAAGAGACCCAGTACTTC
J: TRBJ1-1; D: NA; V: TRBV30; length: 12; size: NA; CDR3: CAWSVTGSGPFF; DNA: TGTGCCTGGAGTGTTACAGGGAGTGGGCCTTTCTTT
J: TRBJ2-4; D: NA; V: TRBV3-1/TRBV3-2; length: 18; size: NA; CDR3: CASSPRRVGLLTKNIQYF; DNA: TGTGCCAGCAGCCCTCGGCGGGTGGGGTTGCTAACCAAAAACATTCAGTACTTC
J: TRBJ1-6; D: NA; V: TRBV30; length: 15; size: NA; CDR3: CAWSVRISGNSPLHF; DNA: TGTGCCTGGAGTGTACGGATCTCGGGGAATTCACCCCTCCACTTT
J: TRBJ2-3; D: TRBD2; V: TRBV11-2; length: 16; size: NA; CDR3: CASSLHRLAGVNTQYF; DNA: TGTGCCAGCAGCTTACACCGACTAGCGGGAGTGAATACGCAGTATTTT
J: TRBJ2-7; D: NA; V: TRBV5-6; length: 12; size: NA; CDR3: CASRNGVREQYF; DNA: TGTGCCAGCCGCAACGGGGTTCGCGAGCAGTACTTC
J: TRBJ2-3; D: NA; V: TRBV7-2; length: 16; size: NA; CDR3: CASSPFGGAGTDTQYF; DNA: TGTGCCAGCAGCCCTTTTGGGGGGGCCGGCACAGATACGCAGTATTTT
J: TRBJ1-5; D: TRBD1; V: TRBV6-4; length: 15; size: NA; CDR3: CASSAGQGRSQPQHF; DNA: TGTGCCAGCAGTGCCGGACAGGGGCGCAGCCAGCCCCAGCATTTT
J: TRBJ1-2; D: TRBD1; V: TRBV6-5; length: 14; size: NA; CDR3: CASGGQGAKGGYTF; DNA: TGTGCCAGCGGAGGGCAGGGGGCGAAGGGGGGCTACACCTTC
J: TRBJ1-1; D: NA; V: TRBV19; length: 13; size: NA; CDR3: CASKALGDTEAFF; DNA: TGTGCCAGTAAAGCTTTGGGAGACACTGAAGCTTTCTTT
J: TRBJ1-4; D: TRBD1; V: TRBV7-9; length: 16; size: NA; CDR3: CASSLTPGQGGEKLFF; DNA: TGTGCCAGCAGCTTAACGCCGGGACAGGGGGGTGAAAAACTGTTTTTT